This TCR beta chain was obtained from a study of T cells after yellow fever vaccination. Study observations and caveats: Clones that expanded after primary vaccination mostly reappeared after the booster (less than 98% CD4, 70% to 90% CD8). The presence of abundant clonotypes contaminating from the bulk population was possible in FACS-sorted repertoires.

CDR1 SGHDT and CDR2 YYEEEE come from the germline V gene. This CDR3 contains 15 residues. V lost 3 bases to trimming and J lost 10 bases, with 17 bases between them. This clonotype was counted many times. Its antigen is as yet unknown. Using its own MiXCR run on the 5' RACE reads, TCRdb lists one record per CDR3 protein. The table records about 160,000 distinct CDR3 sequences, approximately 6.7% of them present only once. The chain carries TRBV5-6 and TRBJ1-6; D unresolved. The clonotype was recovered from a man aged 18 to 30 who received the YFV17D yellow fever vaccine. The sequencing here drew on CD4+ T cells sorted from PBMCs, taken 4 to 6 days after the first yellow fever vaccination. This CDR3 is CASSSGPAAWSPLHF. CDR3 bases: TGTGCCAGCAGCTCAGGCCCGGCGGCGTGGTCACCCCTCCACTTT.